The TCR beta chain described here comes from a study of T cell responses to AZD1222 COVID-19 vaccine. Notes on the study in general: After two AZD1222 doses, spike-specific TCR breadth and depth rose versus day 0. Regions left unmutated in variants are reportedly the target of nearly half of spike-specific TCRs.

The germline gives CDR1 MDHEN, CDR2 SYDVKM. CDR3 size: 13 residues. Trimming left V 5 bases short and J 0 bases short, with 8 bases between. As concerns this clone: Its antigen is not identified.

This table comes from immunoSEQ multiplex PCR, and its TCRdb copy is limited to in-frame clones, with some not included. This sample has approximately 82,000 clones, with more than 75% found just once. V and J are TRBV28 and TRBJ2-7, with unresolved D. This receptor was taken from an adult in good health. Sequencing was performed on peripheral blood, taken on day 0 of AZD1222 vaccination. The CDR3 region is CASSHPFSYEQYF. The DNA of the CDR3 is TGTGCCAGCAGTCACCCATTCTCCTACGAGCAGTACTTC. The variable domain in full, with the rest retrieved from reference TRBV28 and TRBJ2-7, is DVKVTQSSRYLVKRTGEKVFLECVQDMDHENMFWYRQDPGLGLRLIYFSYDVKMKEKGDIPEGYSVSREKKERFSLILESASTNQTSMYLCASSHPFSYEQYFGPGTRLTVT.